This TCR beta chain was documented in a study of blood T cells in healthy people across ages. Study at large: Capturing about one barcoded beta molecule per two T cells was achieved by template switching. Study-wide findings and caveats: What prevented conclusive comparison of naive and antigen-experienced cells was that PBMCs were unsorted. Donor CMV infection status was unknown, possibly confounding age-related changes in expanded clonotypes.

The sample holds one count of this clonotype. The antigen remains undetermined. The CDR3 covers 15 residues. Trimming took 0 bases from V and 5 from J, leaving 11 bases between them. Per the germline V gene, CDR1 is SGHRS and CDR2 is YFSETQ. Then a second PCR, running about 6 to 11 cycles, was carried out with a sample-barcoded 5' primer and a J-beta primer mix. TCRdb passed the 5' RACE reads through MiXCR, listing each CDR3 protein once. The data hold roughly 830,000 distinct CDR3 sequences, with about 59% observed a single time. The authors isolated at least 6.5 million PBMCs per sample. Sequencing was done on a sample of blood. The chain employs TRBV5-1 and TRBJ2-2; unclear D gene. The TCR was taken from a man aged 25 to 40 in good health. The CDR3 DNA sequence: TGCGCCAGCAGCTTGGGGGCTATAGAGACCGGGGAGCTGTTTTTT. The encoded protein is CASSLGAIETGELFF.